This T cell receptor beta chain was profiled in a study of regulatory T cells in long-lasting Graves disease (dated by TCRdb to about 2021). Some background on the complete study: Newly diagnosed Graves' disease patients had taken antithyroid drugs for less than 3 months. A total of about 33 samples underwent TCR sequencing, from 13 patients with persistent Graves' disease and some 20 patients with newly diagnosed Graves' disease. Patients with persistent Graves' disease were compared with patients with newly diagnosed Graves' disease using TCR sequencing and RNA sequencing of peripheral blood. The study was registered as a clinical trial and conducted in China.

This clonotype was counted between two and nine times. Its antigen target is currently unknown. At one of its ends the junction is not consistent with the germline gene, which may arise from a read error. The CDR3 runs 11 amino acids, cysteine and phenylalanine included. Only the CDR3 portion is preserved as DNA: 33 bases, with reading frame beginning at the first base. According to the germline V gene (reference sequence), CDR1 reads MNHEY and CDR2 reads SMNVEV. Reading the label with the study, this specimen's time point is: newly diagnosed GD, antithyroid drugs for less than 3 months. For both TCR sequencing and RNA sequencing, RNA was extracted from PBMCs in TRIzol. The diagnosis of Graves' disease followed American Thyroid Association guidelines. Patients for the study were recruited at an endocrinology department in Xi'an, China. Each patient gave approximately 9.7 milliliters of peripheral blood, collected in an EDTA anticoagulant tube. Ficoll Paque Plus density gradient separation was used to isolate PBMCs, and no further T cell sorting was performed. An Agilent 2100 Bioanalyzer and agarose gel were used to check RNA quality, and a NanoDrop 2000 was used to measure RNA concentration.

The library was prepared using multiplex PCR. Sequencing relied on an Illumina HiSeq 4000. To build TCR beta libraries, CDR3 regions were amplified by Arm-PCR using iRepertoire HTBI primers. Before sequencing, the PCR products went through gel purification. In the original analysis: Gene usage analysis of CDR3 amino acid clonotypes used the roughly 60 TRBV and 14 TRBJ segments found across samples. COPE and FqMerger were used to merge filtered high-quality paired reads into contigs. Contigs were aligned with BLAST to IMGT TRBV, TRBD and TRBJ reference genes, and CDR3 was defined per IMGT. Clonotypes above 0.1% frequency were classified as highly expanded clones. Repertoire diversity was measured by Shannon entropy, and V-J evenness by the Gini coefficient. A clonotype found in more than one individual was treated as public. TCRdb reprocessed the public reads (quality trimming at Q25 with fastp, clone calling with MiXCR) and kept in-frame beta chains. Every entry covers one CDR3 protein and lists the most common genes and DNA from its rows. The V and J calls were not made by the authors but by TCRdb's processing. For this sample there are hundreds of thousands of distinct CDR3 sequences; approximately 13% appear just once. Under 10% of the sample is taken by the ten largest.

Here is what the overall study found, with its caveats: Sequencing and analysis were limited to the TCR beta chain. Patients with persistent disease shared more public clonotypes (around 2,700) than newly diagnosed patients did (approximately 1,000). The authors acknowledged the small sample size as a limitation that may reduce accuracy. TRBV28, TRBJ1-2 and TRBJ2-5 were preferentially used in persistent disease, while TRBV20-1 and TRBJ2-1 were favored in newly diagnosed disease. Only peripheral blood was studied, because thyroid tissue, the primary lesion, was inaccessible. Compared with newly diagnosed patients, persistent Graves' disease patients had lower TCR Shannon entropy and fewer highly expanded clones, which suggests clonal expansion.

The data also belong to a second study, concerning T cells in Graves' hyperthyroidism and ophthalmopathy. According to the second study: A patient counted as having stable Graves' hyperthyroidism if no progression to ophthalmopathy occurred over 18 months of follow-up. The hyperthyroidism patients were between 18 and 65 years old and newly diagnosed, with a disease duration of less than 2 months. The study excluded patients with uncontrolled infections, other autoimmune diseases, pregnancy or lactation. Diagnoses were established on the basis of clinical symptoms, serum thyroxine and TRAb, thyroid ultrasound, and orbital computed tomography. For the first round of RT-PCR on the TCR CDR3, the HTBI primer set was used together with the Qiagen OneStep RT-PCR kit. Most expanded thyroid clonotypes (frequency above 0.001) were also detected in blood, a finding suggesting that blood repertoires may reflect thyroid immune responses. A model built on a 13 V-J signature distinguished ophthalmopathy from stable hyperthyroidism, reaching over 85% sensitivity and 81.08% specificity in cross-validation and 80%/75% in testing. In validation, the model predicted progression to ophthalmopathy with 55% to 71% sensitivity and around 72% specificity, a median of about 6 months before onset. To identify TCR V-J signatures that set the groups apart, the researchers used a discovery cohort of 95 to 100 patients, made up of roughly 40 with Graves' ophthalmopathy and 55 to 65 with stable Graves' hyperthyroidism. Prospective prediction of ophthalmopathy was tested in an independent validation cohort consisting of some 18 hyperthyroidism patients and some 16 patients who later progressed to ophthalmopathy. The approximately 100 discovery patients were randomly divided into training and test sets at a 7:3 ratio. In roughly six Graves' hyperthyroidism patients, the study also compared T-cell repertoires from thyroid tissue with T-cell repertoires from blood. After sampling, hyperthyroidism patients received methimazole starting at 30 mg daily, and ophthalmopathy patients received high-dose intravenous methylprednisolone. A second multiplex PCR round built the libraries, followed by size selection and purification. The libraries were sequenced on an Illumina HiSeq2000 using paired-end 100 bp reads. SOAPnuke was used to process the raw data, removing reads that contained adapters or uncalled bases, had a mean Phred below 15, or lacked an exact match to the constant primer or identifier. COPE v1.2.5 was used to merge the high-quality paired reads, and each unique nucleotide sequence was defined as a clonotype. MiTCR v1.1 was used to align the clonotypes against IMGT TRBV, TRBD and TRBJ reference segments. The analysis was restricted to V-J combinations with a frequency above 0.0001, which together covered 98% to 99.2% of the repertoires. The TCS score was defined as the ratio of F50 (clonal expansion) to E x V (chaos), calculated using BLOSUM62-based TCRdist between CDR3 peptides within each V-J. Welch's t-statistics and random forest reduced 450 to 600 V-J features to 13, which were used in a naive Bayes classifier (R e1071). Sample size was not statistically predetermined, and investigators were not blinded to group allocation. TCR Vbeta CDR3 sequencing of roughly 140 peripheral blood samples (over 40 ophthalmopathy, about 75 hyperthyroidism and approximately 17 progressor patients) is reported in the paper.

The source was peripheral blood mononuclear cells (PBMCs), collected at new diagnosis, from a patient treated with antithyroid drugs. The sequence is built from TRBV27 and TRBJ1-3; 10 central nucleotides agree with TRBD1. This sequence was found in a man aged 30-40 years with Graves disease. Donor details come from another sample of the same person, matched by shared clones. The DNA sequence follows: TGTGCCAGCAGTTTACAGGACAGGGGGGGATTT. This translates into CASSLQDRGGF.